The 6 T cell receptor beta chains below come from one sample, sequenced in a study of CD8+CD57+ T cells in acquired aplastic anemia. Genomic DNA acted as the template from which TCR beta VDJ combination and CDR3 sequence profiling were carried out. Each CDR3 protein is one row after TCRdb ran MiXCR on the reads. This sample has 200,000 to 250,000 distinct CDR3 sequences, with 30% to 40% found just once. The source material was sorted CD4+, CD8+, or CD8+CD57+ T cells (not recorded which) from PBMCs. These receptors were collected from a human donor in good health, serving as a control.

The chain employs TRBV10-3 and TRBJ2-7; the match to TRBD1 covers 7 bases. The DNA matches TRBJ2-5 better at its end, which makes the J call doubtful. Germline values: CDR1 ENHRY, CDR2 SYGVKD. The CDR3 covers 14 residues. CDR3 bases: TGTGCCGGCAGGATACAGGGGATCCAAGAGACCCAGTACTTC. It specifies CAGRIQGIQETQYF.

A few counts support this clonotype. The CDR3 nucleotides are TGTGCCAGCAGGGAACCGGGACAGGCCTACGAGCAGTACGTC. It translates to CASREPGQAYEQYV. The V call is TRBV2, the J call TRBJ2-7, with 8 bases lining up with TRBD1. The V gene end was trimmed by 6 bases and the J gene end by 2 bases; junction bases not matched to a gene: 6. This CDR3 is 14 amino acids long. Germline V gene sequence: CDR1 SNHLY, CDR2 FYNNEI.

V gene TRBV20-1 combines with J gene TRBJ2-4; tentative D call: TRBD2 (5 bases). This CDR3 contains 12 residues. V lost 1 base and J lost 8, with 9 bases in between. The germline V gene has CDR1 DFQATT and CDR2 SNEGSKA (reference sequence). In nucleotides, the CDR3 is TGCAGTGCTAGAGGGGAGAGAGACATTCAGTACTTC. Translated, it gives CSARGERDIQYF.

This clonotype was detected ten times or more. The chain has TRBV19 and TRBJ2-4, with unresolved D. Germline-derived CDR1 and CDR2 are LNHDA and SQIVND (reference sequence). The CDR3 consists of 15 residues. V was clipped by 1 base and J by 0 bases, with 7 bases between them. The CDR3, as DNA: TGTGCCAGTAGTATAGGGGTACTAGCCAAAAACATTCAGTACTTC. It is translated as CASSIGVLAKNIQYF.

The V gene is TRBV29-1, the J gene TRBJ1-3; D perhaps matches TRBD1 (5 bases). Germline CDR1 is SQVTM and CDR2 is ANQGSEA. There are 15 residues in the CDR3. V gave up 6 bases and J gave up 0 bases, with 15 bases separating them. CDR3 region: CSVVSGAFSGNTIYF. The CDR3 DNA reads TGCAGCGTCGTAAGCGGGGCCTTCTCTGGAAACACCATATATTTT.

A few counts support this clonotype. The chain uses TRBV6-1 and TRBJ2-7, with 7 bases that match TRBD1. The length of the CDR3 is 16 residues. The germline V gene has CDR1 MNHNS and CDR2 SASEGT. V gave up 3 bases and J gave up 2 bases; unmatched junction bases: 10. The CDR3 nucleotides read TGTGCCAGCAGTGACCGGACAGGTCTCTTCCCCTACGAGCAGTACTTC. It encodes CASSDRTGLFPYEQYF.